The sequence of this T cell receptor beta chain was determined in a study of T cells in Graves' hyperthyroidism and ophthalmopathy. The sample holds many counts of this clonotype. There were TCR beta CDR3 regions amplified from RNA transcripts. The primer set for the first-round RT-PCR of the TCR CDR3 was HTBI. MiXCR was run by TCRdb on the multiplex PCR reads, yielding one entry per CDR3 protein. The sample records about 760,000 distinct CDR3 sequences, 30% to 40% being singletons. Trimming removed 5 bases from V and 2 bases from J, with 9 bases in between. The CDR3 spans 13 residues. Looked up from germline, CDR1 is PRHDT and CDR2 is FYEKMQ (reference sequence).

The chain is built from TRBV13 and TRBJ1-2; D is undetermined. This clonotype originated in a woman aged 40 to 50 with Graves' hyperthyroidism. The source material was blood. The CDR3 protein is CASSGRTNYGYTF. As DNA, the CDR3 is TGTGCCAGCAGCGGCCGGACCAACTATGGCTACACCTTC. Combining the CDR3 with reference TRBV13 and TRBJ1-2 gives the whole variable domain AAGVIQSPRHLIKEKRETATLKCYPIPRHDTVYWYQQGPGQDPQFLISFYEKMQSDKGSIPDRFSAQQFSDYHSELNMSSLELGDSALYFCASSGRTNYGYTFGSGTRLTVV.